This T cell receptor (beta chain) was documented in a study of somatic mutations in cytotoxic T cells in rheumatoid arthritis. Whole-study results and caveats: Any difference in CD8+ T-cell clonality between patients who had rheumatoid arthritis and healthy controls who were age-matched was not statistically significant. In the expanded CD8+ clones, the antigen targets remained unknown. A single CD8+ clone exceeded 20% of CD8+ cells in about an eighth of the 65 patients.

Positive selection using magnetic beads isolated the CD4+ and CD8+ cells (purity was checked by flow cytometry). The assay was immunoSEQ multiplex PCR, and TCRdb's table has in-frame clones only and misses some. The sample shows over 15,000 clones, 70% to 90% of them seen only once. As for this clone: What it recognizes is unknown.

The CDR3 extends over 13 amino acids. The genes are TRBV21-1 and TRBJ1-1. TRBV21-1 is assigned pseudogene status. The TCR was taken from a man aged 35-49 years in good health. What was sequenced was CD8+ T cells sorted from blood. The CDR3 nucleotides are TGTGCCATCCCCAAGGGGGGGAACACTGAAGCTTTCTTT. Translated: CAIPKGGNTEAFF.